Shown below are 14 T cell receptor beta chains from a single sample sequenced in a study of blood T cell repertoires in COVID-19. TCRdb's copy holds only in-frame clones and misses some; the assay was immunoSEQ multiplex PCR. Of some 290,000 clones listed, around four fifths are singletons. The sample comprised peripheral blood. Source of these receptors: a man aged 55 to 70 who had recovered from COVID-19.

This clone is a singleton in its sample. The chain recombines TRBV4-1 with TRBJ1-1; 7 bases match TRBD1. There are 17 residues in the CDR3. Per germline, CDR1 MGHRA and CDR2 YSYEKL. Trimming cost V 0 bases and J 0 bases; bases outside gene matches: 7. The CDR3: CASSQDPLGQMNTEAFF. CDR3 nucleotides: TGCGCCAGCAGCCAAGACCCATTGGGACAGATGAACACTGAAGCTTTCTTT.

This clone occurred a few times. The chain combines TRBV24-1 with TRBJ2-2; 8 bases align to TRBD1. Per germline, CDR1 KGHDR and CDR2 SFDVKD. The CDR3 has 16 amino acids. V was clipped by 4 bases and J by 4 bases; unmatched bases: 7. Here the CDR3 DNA reads TGTGCCACCAGTGACCGCCTGACAGGGGTCACCGGGGAGCTGTTTTTT. Its protein is CATSDRLTGVTGELFF.

This chain uses TRBV4-2 with TRBJ2-3; TRBD2 matches at 8 bases. CDR3 length: 15 residues. Per the germline V gene, CDR1 is LGHNA and CDR2 is YNFKEQ. V was clipped by 6 bases and J by 3 bases; unmatched bases: 8. CDR3 nucleotide sequence: TGTGCCAGCAGGAGGGTAGCGGGATCAACAGATACGCAGTATTTT. Translated, it gives CASRRVAGSTDTQYF.

This clone was detected a few times. The rearrangement uses TRBV27 and TRBJ2-7; possibly TRBD1 for D (6 bases). Germline-derived CDR1 and CDR2 are MNHEY and SMNVEV (reference sequence). The CDR3 has 15 amino acids. The V end lost 2 bases, the J end lost 6 bases, and 17 bases lay between the germline ends. DNA of the CDR3: TGTGCCAGCAGTTTAGGCACAGGGTTCGGCACCGAGCAGTACTTC. Protein sequence: CASSLGTGFGTEQYF.

On this clone: This likely stems from a read error, as it lies one base from a far larger clone. CDR3 in DNA: TGTGCCAGCAGTTTGGCAGGGGGCTATGGCTACACCTTC. This encodes CASSLAGGYGYTF. V usage is TRBV28 and J usage is TRBJ1-2, with 7 nucleotides matching TRBD1. V shed 3 bases and J 4 bases; nucleotides not matched to a gene: 2. CDR3 size: 13 residues. Germline V gene data show CDR1 as MDHEN and CDR2 as SYDVKM.

The V gene is TRBV7-2, the J gene TRBJ2-5; D is unresolved. CDR1 is SGHTA, CDR2 FQGNSA, per germline. The V and J ends lost 1 base and 2 bases respectively, with 11 bases between them. This CDR3 contains 15 residues. CDR3 residues: CASSLGSMRQETQYF. CDR3 in DNA: TGTGCCAGCAGCTTAGGGTCAATGAGACAAGAGACCCAGTACTTC.

Only a few counts were recorded for this clone. The chain combines TRBV6-5 with TRBJ1-6; D unclear. This CDR3 comprises 13 residues. CDR1 is MNHEY, CDR2 SVGAGI, per germline. Trimming left V 7 bases short and J 8 bases short, with 12 bases between. CDR3 region: CASTPHGDSPLHF. CDR3 bases: TGTGCCAGCACCCCTCACGGGGATTCACCCCTCCACTTT.

V usage is TRBV5-4 and J usage is TRBJ1-6; the D gene is possibly TRBD1 (6 bases). Trimming pared 4 bases from V and 5 bases from J, leaving 22 bases between. Germline CDR1 is SGHNT and CDR2 is YYREEE (reference sequence). The CDR3 spans 18 residues. In DNA form, the CDR3 reads TGTGCCAGCAGCCCGGCGGGGGGCCCGAGGGCTAATAATTCACCCCTCCACTTT. Amino acid sequence: CASSPAGGPRANNSPLHF. Looking up the rest from reference TRBV5-4 and TRBJ1-6 gives the full variable domain: ETGVTQSPTHLIKTRGQQVTLRCSSQSGHNTVSWYQQALGQGPQFIFQYYREEENGRGNFPPRFSGLQFPNYSSELNVNALELDDSALYLCASSPAGGPRANNSPLHFGNGTRLTVT.

The chain joins TRBV2 to TRBJ1-3; D gene ambiguous. CDR1 is SNHLY and CDR2 is FYNNEI in the germline V gene. CDR3 length: 15 residues. Trimming removed 1 base from V and 5 bases from J, with 12 bases in between. The chain's CDR3 is CASSEEGTRRNTIYF. CDR3 DNA sequence: TGTGCCAGCAGTGAAGAGGGTACTAGGCGAAACACCATATATTTT. Using reference TRBV2 and TRBJ1-3 for the parts outside the CDR3, the full variable domain is EPEVTQTPSHQVTQMGQEVILRCVPISNHLYFYWYRQILGQKVEFLVSFYNNEISEKSEIFDDQFSVERPDGSNFTLKIRSTKLEDSAMYFCASSEEGTRRNTIYFGEGSWLTVV.

V is TRBV28 and J is TRBJ2-7, with 8 bases lining up with TRBD1. Germline loops: CDR1 MDHEN, CDR2 SYDVKM. J gave up 12 bases and V 3 bases, and 22 bases lay outside the gene matches. This CDR3 comprises 17 residues. CDR3 residues: CASSLRQGFSKPDEGYF. CDR3 nucleotides: TGTGCCAGCAGTTTGCGACAGGGGTTTAGCAAACCCGACGAGGGGTACTTC.

The gene calls are TRBV5-1 and TRBJ2-7; 7 nucleotides match TRBD1. V shed 1 base, J shed 2 bases, and the junction held 3 bases outside the gene matches. In germline, CDR1 is SGHRS, CDR2 YFSETQ. The CDR3 has 14 amino acids. For the CDR3, the DNA is TGCGCCAGCAGCTTGACCCAGGGGGCCTACGAGCAGTACTTC. This translates into CASSLTQGAYEQYF.

Regarding this clone: This same CDR3 is encoded by further DNA sequences in the sample. The chain links TRBV5-4 to TRBJ1-1, with TRBD1 matching 7 bases. V shed 1 base and J 0 bases; nucleotides not matched to a gene: 3. CDR3 length: 15 residues. Germline CDR1 and CDR2: SGHNT and YYREEE (reference sequence). Written as DNA, the CDR3 is TGTGCCAGCAGCTTGCCGGGACAGCTGAACACTGAAGCTTTCTTT. This translates into CASSLPGQLNTEAFF.

As for this clone: The sample carries other DNA sequences with the same CDR3. The V gene is TRBV28, the J gene TRBJ1-4; 8 nucleotides line up with TRBD1. The V gene end was trimmed by 5 bases and the J gene end by 3 bases; junction bases not matched to a gene: 5. Germline lookup yields CDR1 MDHEN and CDR2 SYDVKM. This CDR3 region has 15 residues. CDR3 bases: TGTGCCAGCAGTCTAGGGACAGGACCTAATGAAAAACTGTTTTTT. Amino acids: CASSLGTGPNEKLFF.

V is TRBV4-1 and J is TRBJ2-1, with 7 bases lining up with TRBD2. V gave up 0 bases and J gave up 5 bases; unmatched junction bases: 16. CDR3 size: 19 residues. Germline lookup yields CDR1 MGHRA and CDR2 YSYEKL. CDR3 protein: CASSQDFTGGKRANNEQFF. DNA for the CDR3: TGCGCCAGCAGCCAAGATTTCACCGGGGGGAAGCGGGCCAACAATGAGCAGTTCTTC.